Only a few counts were recorded for the clone carrying this T cell receptor beta chain. It was from around 18,000 to 910,000 sorted cells, with 10%, 30% or 50% RNA, that naive CD8 libraries came. Researchers sorted naive CD8 T cells as cells that were CD8+CD4-CCR7+CD45RA+. The data were taken from a study of molecular identifiers for immune sequencing clone quantification. Turning to the study itself: Four of five RNA aliquots from approximately 20,000 or 100,000 naive CD8 T cells were sequenced.

The germline gives CDR1 SEHNR, CDR2 FQNEAQ (reference sequence). Trimming took off 4 bases at V and 2 bases at J, with 18 bases between the two ends. This CDR3 contains 16 residues. Library preparation followed earlier protocols using designated TCR primers. TCRdb re-called the PCR reads with MiXCR, one entry per CDR3 protein. The sample shows 250,000 to 350,000 distinct CDR3 sequences, 20% to 25% of them seen only once. Sequenced: naive CD8+ T cells from blood, with Jurkat cell RNA spiked in. Subset defined: FACS-sorted CD8+CD4-CCR7+CD45RA+ naive T cells. The chain combines TRBV7-9 with TRBJ2-7; D unresolved. The sequence derives from a human donor in good health. Some libraries in this study had Jurkat cell RNA spiked in. The chain's CDR3 is CASSSQSSPVPYEQYF. In nucleotides, the CDR3 is TGTGCCAGCAGCTCCCAGTCGAGTCCGGTACCCTACGAGCAGTACTTC. The whole variable domain, remainder taken from reference TRBV7-9 and TRBJ2-7, is DTGVSQNPRHKITKRGQNVTFRCDPISEHNRLYWYRQTLGQGPEFLTYFQNEAQLEKSRLLSDRFSAERPKGSFSTLEIQRTEQGDSAMYLCASSSQSSPVPYEQYFGPGTRLTVT.